Below, 18 T cell receptor beta chains from the same sample are listed, as sequenced in a study of shared clonotypes between healthy human individuals. Assay: immunoSEQ multiplex PCR; the TCRdb copy retains only in-frame clones and omits some. The table includes 2.5 million or so clones, about 92% detected once. Sequences were obtained from naive CD4+ T cells sorted from blood. Subset of the sample: CD45RA+ positively selected. The source is a man aged 18-30 years in good health.

The gene calls are TRBV5-6 and TRBJ2-7; D gene uncertain. Germline CDR1 and CDR2: SGHDT and YYEEEE. Deletions cut 2 bases from V and 3 bases from J, with 12 bases between. This CDR3 has 14 residues. The CDR3, as DNA: TGTGCCAGCAGCTTAGACCGGCCCCTCTACGAGCAGTACTTC. Protein: CASSLDRPLYEQYF.

A word on this clone: The same CDR3 is also encoded by other DNA sequences in this sample. J is TRBJ2-1 and V is TRBV10-3; D not certain. This CDR3 has 11 residues. Germline V gene data show CDR1 as ENHRY and CDR2 as SYGVKD. V was pared by 0 bases and J by 10 bases, with 4 bases between. CDR3 residues: CAISESGEQFF. As DNA, the CDR3 is TGTGCCATCAGTGAGTCAGGAGAGCAGTTCTTC.

The chain is built from TRBV27 and TRBJ1-6; D remains unclear. V lost 0 bases, J lost 8 bases, and 8 bases lay in between. Per germline, CDR1 MNHEY and CDR2 SMNVEV (reference sequence). This CDR3 spans 14 amino acids. DNA of the CDR3: TGTGCCAGCAGTTTATCAGGGTCGGATTCACCCCTCCACTTT. Residues: CASSLSGSDSPLHF.

This chain uses TRBV5-1 with TRBJ2-5; D possibly corresponds to TRBD1 (6 bases). Germline CDR1 and CDR2: SGHRS and YFSETQ. The CDR3 is 14 amino acids. Trimming shortened V by 2 bases and J by 1 base, and 9 bases separated the two germline ends. For the CDR3, the DNA is TGCGCCAGCAGCTTCAACAGGGCCCAAGAGACCCAGTACTTC. Translating gives CASSFNRAQETQYF. Full variable domain (remainder filled in from reference TRBV5-1 and TRBJ2-5): KAGVTQTPRYLIKTRGQQVTLSCSPISGHRSVSWYQQTPGQGLQFLFEYFSETQRNKGNFPGRFSGRQFSNSRSEMNVSTLELGDSALYLCASSFNRAQETQYFGPGTRLLVL.

The DNA for the CDR3 is TGTGCCAGCAGTGAACAGGGGATAAACACTGAAGCTTTCTTT. It codes for CASSEQGINTEAFF. This rearrangement joins TRBV6-1 to TRBJ1-1; tentatively, D is TRBD1 (6 bases). The germline V and J ends were trimmed by 2 bases and 2 bases, with 9 bases remaining between them. This CDR3 comprises 14 residues. Germline CDR1 and CDR2: MNHNS and SASEGT.

The chain uses TRBV6-4 and TRBJ2-3; D might be TRBD2 (6 bases). The length of the CDR3 is 14 residues. In germline, CDR1 is MRHNA, CDR2 SNTAGT. Trimming stripped 3 bases from V and 1 base from J, with 8 bases between. This CDR3 is CASSEIAGTDTQYF. In nucleotides, the CDR3 is TGTGCCAGCAGTGAAATAGCGGGCACAGATACGCAGTATTTT.

The J gene is TRBJ2-2, the V gene TRBV25-1; TRBD2 aligns across 12 bases. This CDR3 is built from 14 residues. V was clipped by 6 bases and J by 6 bases; unmatched bases: 2. Germline CDR1 reads MGHDK; CDR2 reads SYGVNS. Here the CDR3 DNA reads TGTGCCAGCAGGGCTAGCGGGGGGGCCGGGGAGCTGTTTTTT. Translating gives CASRASGGAGELFF.

The chain combines TRBV5-1 with TRBJ2-7, with 7 bases fitting TRBD2. The CDR3 is 14 residues long. Germline CDR1 SGHRS, CDR2 YFSETQ. The junction had 8 bases not matched to a gene; V was cut back by 7 bases and J by 1 base. The chain's CDR3 is CASQVGGMSYEQYF. The CDR3 DNA reads as TGCGCCAGCCAGGTCGGGGGGATGTCCTACGAGCAGTACTTC.

The chain carries TRBV6-5 and TRBJ2-7; D is ambiguous. The CDR3 length is 15 residues. The V gene lost 2 bases and the J gene lost 3 bases, with 14 bases spanning the gap. The germline V gene encodes CDR1 MNHEY and CDR2 SVGAGI. The CDR3 DNA reads TGTGCCAGCAGTTACATCCTCGACCCGGGCTACGAGCAGTACTTC. Translation gives CASSYILDPGYEQYF.

The chain combines TRBV28 with TRBJ1-2; weak D call: TRBD1 (6 bases). The V gene's germline CDR1 is MDHEN and CDR2 SYDVKM. V dropped 5 bases and J dropped 0 bases, with 13 bases sitting between them. CDR3 length: 15 amino acids. CDR3: CASSPIGGPNYGYTF. The CDR3 DNA reads TGTGCCAGCAGTCCTATAGGGGGGCCTAACTATGGCTACACCTTC.

The J gene is TRBJ2-1, the V gene TRBV18; D unresolved. From germline, CDR1 is KGHSH and CDR2 LQKENI. The CDR3 has 15 residues. Between the trimmed V and J ends, which lost 0 bases and 9 bases, there was a span of 15 bases. The chain's CDR3 is CASSPPRPDLGEQFF. For the CDR3, the DNA is TGTGCCAGCTCACCACCGCGACCCGACCTTGGTGAGCAGTTCTTC.

The gene calls are TRBV5-1 and TRBJ2-7; D remains unclear. Per germline, CDR1 SGHRS and CDR2 YFSETQ. This CDR3 is built from 17 residues. V was clipped by 4 bases and J by 0 bases, with 20 bases between them. The CDR3 DNA sequence: TGCGCCAGCAGCCGCGAACGATCCGGAGCGAGCTCCTACGAGCAGTACTTC. As protein: CASSRERSGASSYEQYF.

Regarding this clone: This same CDR3 is encoded by further DNA sequences in the sample. This chain links TRBV7-2 with TRBJ2-7; no definite D call. Trimming shortened V by 0 bases and J by 1 base, and 4 bases separated the two germline ends. The CDR3 runs 13 residues. The germline CDR1 and CDR2 sequences are SGHTA and FQGNSA. CDR3 loop: CASSLAASYEQYF. CDR3 DNA: TGTGCCAGCAGCTTAGCGGCATCCTACGAGCAGTACTTC.

The chain couples TRBV5-5 to TRBJ2-5, with D maybe TRBD1 (8 bases). This CDR3 contains 14 residues. Trimming took off 2 bases at V and 5 bases at J, with 13 bases between the two ends. CDR1 is SGHKS, CDR2 YYEKEE, per germline (reference sequence). CDR3 DNA: TGTGCCAGCAGCTTCGACAGGGGAGGGGAGACCCAGTACTTC. Encoded protein: CASSFDRGGETQYF.

The chain's CDR3 is CASSLVPGTNEKLFF. The CDR3 DNA is TGTGCCAGCAGTTTAGTCCCAGGGACTAATGAAAAACTGTTTTTT. The V gene is TRBV27, the J gene TRBJ1-4; TRBD1 might be the D (5 bases). V was shortened by 2 bases and J by 2 bases, with 9 bases between the two germline ends. This CDR3 has 15 residues. Germline V gene sequence: CDR1 MNHEY, CDR2 SMNVEV (reference sequence).

The chain couples TRBV27 to TRBJ2-7; 7 bases agree with TRBD2. J lost 3 bases, V lost 6 bases, and 8 bases had no gene match. Germline loops: CDR1 MNHEY, CDR2 SMNVEV (reference sequence). This CDR3 has 14 amino acids. This chain's CDR3 is CASRPALAFYEQYF. DNA for the CDR3: TGTGCCAGCAGGCCGGCACTAGCGTTCTACGAGCAGTACTTC.

The chain uses TRBV6-5 and TRBJ2-7; tentatively, D is TRBD1 (7 bases). This CDR3 has 14 residues. Trimming removed 2 bases at V and 10 bases at J, with 18 bases between. Germline loops: CDR1 MNHEY, CDR2 SVGAGI. CDR3 sequence reads: CASSYKEGASEQYF. The DNA of the CDR3 is TGTGCCAGCAGTTACAAGGAGGGGGCGTCGGAACAGTACTTC.

The chain employs TRBV6-1 and TRBJ1-2; 7 bases line up with TRBD1. Trimming took 4 bases from V and 4 from J; bases not matched to a gene: 6. CDR3 length: 14 amino acids. Germline CDR1 and CDR2: MNHNS and SASEGT. CDR3 in amino acids: CASSVQGSGYGYTF. DNA of the CDR3: TGTGCCAGCAGTGTACAGGGGAGTGGCTATGGCTACACCTTC.